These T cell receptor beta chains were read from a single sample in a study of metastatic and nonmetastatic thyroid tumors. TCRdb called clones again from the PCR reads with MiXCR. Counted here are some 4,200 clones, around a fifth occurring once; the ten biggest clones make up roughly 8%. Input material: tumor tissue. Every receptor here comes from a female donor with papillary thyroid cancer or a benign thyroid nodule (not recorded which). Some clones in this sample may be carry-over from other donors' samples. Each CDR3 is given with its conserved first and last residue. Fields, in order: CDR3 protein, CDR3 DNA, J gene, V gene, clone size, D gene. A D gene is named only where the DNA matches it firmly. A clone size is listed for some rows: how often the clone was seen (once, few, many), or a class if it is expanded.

CDR3: CAWSGGGEQYF
DNA: TGTGCCTGGAGTGGGGGGGGCGAGCAGTACTTC
J: TRBJ2-7
V: TRBV30
size: NA
D: TRBD2

CDR3: CASMDGRVSYEQYF
DNA: TGTGCCAGTATGGACGGGAGGGTAAGCTACGAGCAGTACTTC
J: TRBJ2-7
V: TRBV7-2
size: once
D: TRBD2

CDR3: CSAPSTGGYEQYF
DNA: TGCAGTGCCCCGAGTACAGGGGGCTACGAGCAGTACTTC
J: TRBJ2-7
V: TRBV20-1
size: medium-sized
D: TRBD1

CDR3: CASSGASGDNGYTF
DNA: TGTGCCAGCAGCGGGGCCTCAGGGGACAATGGCTACACCTTC
J: TRBJ1-2
V: TRBV7-3
size: medium-sized
D: NA

CDR3: CASSPDGDYGYTF
DNA: TGTGCCAGCTCACCCGACGGAGACTATGGCTACACCTTC
J: TRBJ1-2
V: TRBV18
size: medium-sized
D: NA

CDR3: CASSLLGGGTFDNEQFF
DNA: TGCGCCAGCAGCTTGCTTGGCGGGGGAACCTTCGACAATGAGCAGTTCTTC
J: TRBJ2-1
V: TRBV5-1
size: NA
D: TRBD2

CDR3: CASSFLGQNTEAFF
DNA: TGTGCCAGCAGTTTTCTCGGACAGAACACTGAAGCTTTCTTT
J: TRBJ1-1
V: TRBV12-3/TRBV12-4
size: NA
D: NA

CDR3: CASSWDRVDTEAFF
DNA: TGTGCCAGCAGCTGGGACAGGGTGGATACTGAAGCTTTCTTT
J: TRBJ1-1
V: TRBV5-5
size: medium-sized
D: TRBD1

CDR3: CASSLTRGTYGYTF
DNA: TGTGCCAGCAGTCTCACACGGGGTACCTATGGCTACACCTTC
J: TRBJ1-2
V: TRBV12-3/TRBV12-4
size: NA
D: NA

CDR3: CASSEDRGHNNEQFF
DNA: TGTGCCAGCAGTGAGGACAGGGGGCACAACAATGAGCAGTTCTTC
J: TRBJ2-1
V: TRBV6-1
size: few
D: TRBD1

CDR3: CASILLGGGANVLTF
DNA: TGTGCCAGCATCTTACTAGGGGGTGGGGCCAACGTCCTGACTTTC
J: TRBJ2-6
V: TRBV2
size: NA
D: NA

CDR3: CASRSQIRGSYSYEQYF
DNA: TGTGCCAGCAGGTCCCAAATAAGGGGGTCTTACTCCTACGAGCAGTACTTC
J: TRBJ2-7
V: TRBV6-1
size: few
D: NA

CDR3: CSAAPAAGMAYEQYF
DNA: TGCAGTGCTGCTCCTGCAGCAGGGATGGCCTACGAGCAGTACTTC
J: TRBJ2-7
V: TRBV20-1
size: medium-sized
D: NA

CDR3: CASSFGVRGYQPQHF
DNA: TGTGCCAGCAGTTTTGGCGTTAGGGGCTATCAGCCCCAGCATTTT
J: TRBJ1-5
V: TRBV28
size: large
D: NA

CDR3: CASTWTGSYEQYF
DNA: TGTGCCAGCACCTGGACAGGTTCCTACGAGCAGTACTTC
J: TRBJ2-7
V: TRBV3-1
size: many
D: TRBD1

CDR3: CASSYSGDRLNTEAFF
DNA: TGTGCCAGCAGTTACTCAGGGGACAGGCTGAACACTGAAGCTTTCTTT
J: TRBJ1-1
V: TRBV6-5
size: large
D: TRBD1

CDR3: CASSSGGLAGAHNEQFF
DNA: TGCGCCAGCAGCTCCGGAGGACTAGCGGGAGCTCACAATGAGCAGTTCTTC
J: TRBJ2-1
V: TRBV10-1
size: few
D: TRBD2

CDR3: CASWHLYEQYF
DNA: TGCGCCAGTTGGCACCTTTACGAGCAGTACTTC
J: TRBJ2-7
V: TRBV10-2
size: few
D: NA

CDR3: CAWSVRRGSSPLHF
DNA: TGTGCCTGGAGTGTTCGCAGGGGGAGCTCACCCCTCCACTTT
J: TRBJ1-6
V: TRBV30
size: NA
D: TRBD1

CDR3: CASSRDRSYEQYF
DNA: TGTGCCAGCAGCCGGGACAGGAGCTACGAGCAGTACTTC
J: TRBJ2-7
V: TRBV5-8
size: NA
D: TRBD1

CDR3: CASSQSTGEYGNTIYF
DNA: TGTGCCAGCAGCCAAAGCACAGGAGAGTACGGAAACACCATATATTTT
J: TRBJ1-3
V: TRBV16
size: NA
D: NA

CDR3: CASSASKAGELFF
DNA: TGCGCCAGCAGTGCCAGCAAGGCCGGGGAGCTGTTTTTT
J: TRBJ2-2
V: TRBV10-1
size: few
D: NA

CDR3: CASSRQPANQPQHF
DNA: TGTGCCAGCAGTCGACAACCTGCAAATCAGCCCCAGCATTTT
J: TRBJ1-5
V: TRBV6-1
size: NA
D: NA

CDR3: CASSYWGQGGQETQYF
DNA: TGTGCCAGCAGTTACTGGGGACAGGGGGGTCAAGAGACCCAGTACTTC
J: TRBJ2-5
V: TRBV6-6
size: few
D: TRBD1

CDR3: CASSPGVIETQYF
DNA: TGTGCCAGCTCACCGGGCGTGATAGAGACCCAGTACTTC
J: TRBJ2-5
V: TRBV18
size: NA
D: NA

CDR3: CASNFGVNEQFF
DNA: TGTGCTAGCAACTTCGGGGTGAATGAGCAGTTCTTC
J: TRBJ2-1
V: TRBV7-9
size: few
D: NA

CDR3: CASRVAGGEQYF
DNA: TGTGCCAGCAGGGTAGCAGGCGGGGAGCAGTACTTC
J: TRBJ2-7
V: TRBV6-1
size: NA
D: NA

CDR3: CSAVYSGSIDEQYF
DNA: TGCAGTGCGGTTTACAGCGGGAGTATCGACGAGCAGTACTTC
J: TRBJ2-7
V: TRBV20-1
size: NA
D: TRBD2

CDR3: CASTGQGYEAFF
DNA: TGCGCCAGCACCGGACAGGGATATGAAGCTTTCTTT
J: TRBJ1-1
V: TRBV5-1
size: medium-sized
D: TRBD1

CDR3: CASSALSTYDRTGGELFF
DNA: TGTGCCAGCAGTGCCCTATCAACCTACGACAGAACGGGCGGGGAGCTGTTTTTT
J: TRBJ2-2
V: TRBV6-1
size: few
D: NA

CDR3: CSANPQSTNQPQHF
DNA: TGCAGTGCCAATCCCCAGTCCACCAATCAGCCCCAGCATTTC
J: TRBJ1-5
V: TRBV20-1
size: NA
D: NA